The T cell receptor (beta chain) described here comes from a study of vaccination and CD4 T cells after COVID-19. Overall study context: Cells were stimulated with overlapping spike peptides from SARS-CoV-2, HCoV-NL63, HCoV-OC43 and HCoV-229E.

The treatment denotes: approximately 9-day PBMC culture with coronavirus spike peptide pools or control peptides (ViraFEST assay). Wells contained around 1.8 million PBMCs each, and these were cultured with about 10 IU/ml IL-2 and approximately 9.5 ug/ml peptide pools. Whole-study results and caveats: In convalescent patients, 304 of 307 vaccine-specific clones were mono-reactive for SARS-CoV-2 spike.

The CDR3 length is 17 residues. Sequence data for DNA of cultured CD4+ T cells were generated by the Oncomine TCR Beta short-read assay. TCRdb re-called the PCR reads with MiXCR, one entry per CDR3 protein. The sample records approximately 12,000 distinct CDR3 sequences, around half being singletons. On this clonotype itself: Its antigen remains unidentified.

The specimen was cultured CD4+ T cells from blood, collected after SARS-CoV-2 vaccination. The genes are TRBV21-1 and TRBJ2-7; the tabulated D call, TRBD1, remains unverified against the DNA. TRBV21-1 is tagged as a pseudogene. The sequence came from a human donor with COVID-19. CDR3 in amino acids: CASSKRGGTRNSYEQYF. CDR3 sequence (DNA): TGTGCCAGCAGCAAACGGGGGGGCACGCGGAACTCCTACGAGCAGTACTTC.